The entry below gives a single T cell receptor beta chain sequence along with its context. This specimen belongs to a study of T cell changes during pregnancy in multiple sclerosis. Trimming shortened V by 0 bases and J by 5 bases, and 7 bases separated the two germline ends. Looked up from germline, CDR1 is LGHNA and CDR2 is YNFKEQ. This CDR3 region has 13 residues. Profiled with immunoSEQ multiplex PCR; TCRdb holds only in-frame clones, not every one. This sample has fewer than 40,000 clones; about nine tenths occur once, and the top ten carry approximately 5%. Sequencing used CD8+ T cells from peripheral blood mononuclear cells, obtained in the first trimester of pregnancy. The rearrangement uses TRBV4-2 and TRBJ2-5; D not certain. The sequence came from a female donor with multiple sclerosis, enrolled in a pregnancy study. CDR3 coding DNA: TGTGCCAGCAGCCAAGAAATAATCGAGACCCAGTACTTC. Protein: CASSQEIIETQYF.